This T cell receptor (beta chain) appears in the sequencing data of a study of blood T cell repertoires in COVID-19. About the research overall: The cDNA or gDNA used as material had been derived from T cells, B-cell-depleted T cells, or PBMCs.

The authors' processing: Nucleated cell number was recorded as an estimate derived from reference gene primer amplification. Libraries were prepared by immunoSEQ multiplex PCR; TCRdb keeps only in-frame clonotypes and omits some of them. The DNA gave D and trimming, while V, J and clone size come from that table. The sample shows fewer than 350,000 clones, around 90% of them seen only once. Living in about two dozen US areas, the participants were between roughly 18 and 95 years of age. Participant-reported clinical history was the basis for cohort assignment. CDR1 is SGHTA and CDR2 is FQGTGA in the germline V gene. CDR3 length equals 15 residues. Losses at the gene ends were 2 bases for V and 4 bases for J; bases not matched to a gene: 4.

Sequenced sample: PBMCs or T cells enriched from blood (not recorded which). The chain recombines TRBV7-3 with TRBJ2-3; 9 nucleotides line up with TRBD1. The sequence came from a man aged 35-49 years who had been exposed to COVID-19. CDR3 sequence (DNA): TGTGCCAGCAGCTTACTGGGACAGGGCGCAGATACGCAGTATTTT. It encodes CASSLLGQGADTQYF.